The entry that follows covers one T cell receptor beta chain sequence. No antigen is known for it. The sample belongs to a study of T cell responses to AZD1222 COVID-19 vaccine. Study overall: Recipients boosted at about 4 weeks or about 12 weeks are pooled.

The V gene's germline CDR1 is KGHSH and CDR2 LQKENI. There are 14 residues in the CDR3. Trimming left V 2 bases short and J 0 bases short, with 5 bases between. The method was immunoSEQ multiplex PCR; TCRdb's version includes in-frame clones alone and lacks a portion of them. The data contain 120,000 or so clones, over 85% of them singletons. Study-wide results and caveats: In a largely white British group with more females than males, clonal diversity was possibly underestimated. Spike as a whole was targeted by vaccine-associated CD4 TCRs, dominant at 160-218 and 743-854. Baseline serostatus was positive in only six AZD1222 recipients.

The TCR was taken from an adult in good health. Material: peripheral blood, obtained on day 0 of AZD1222 vaccination. The chain links TRBV18 to TRBJ1-3; D not certain. The CDR3 DNA reads as TGTGCCAGCTCACCATCGGTCTCTGGAAACACCATATATTTT. Translation: CASSPSVSGNTIYF.